The clone carrying this T cell receptor beta chain was counted once. Antigen specificity is unknown. The data stem from a study of a mutant IDH1 vaccine in newly diagnosed glioma. Background on the study: Treated patients had a mean age of approximately 40 years and an approximately 62% male, around 38% female split. Most patients had radiochemotherapy with temozolomide before enrollment; others had one alone.

Deletions cut 1 base from V and 9 bases from J, with 16 bases between. The germline V gene encodes CDR1 SGHAT and CDR2 FQNNGV. The CDR3 has 15 residues. Indicated time point: week 23, last vaccination. The content of each vaccine dose was 300 ug of mutant IDH1 20-mer peptide, and topical imiquimod accompanied it. Study results and limitations: Of the patients, about 95% had vaccine-induced immune responses.

Some clones are missing from TCRdb's copy, which holds only in-frame ones; the method was immunoSEQ multiplex PCR. This sample has approximately 82,000 clones, with 75% to 85% found just once. The sequence derives from a man aged 30 to 39 with glioma. Some clones in this sample may be carry-over from other donors' samples. Sequencing used PBMCs, obtained from a glioma patient whose treatment included an IDH1 peptide vaccine. This chain connects TRBV11-2 to TRBJ2-1; D is uncertain. The CDR3 sequence is CASSLGPSFGGEQFF. CDR3 coding DNA: TGTGCCAGCAGCTTAGGTCCCAGTTTTGGTGGTGAGCAGTTCTTC.